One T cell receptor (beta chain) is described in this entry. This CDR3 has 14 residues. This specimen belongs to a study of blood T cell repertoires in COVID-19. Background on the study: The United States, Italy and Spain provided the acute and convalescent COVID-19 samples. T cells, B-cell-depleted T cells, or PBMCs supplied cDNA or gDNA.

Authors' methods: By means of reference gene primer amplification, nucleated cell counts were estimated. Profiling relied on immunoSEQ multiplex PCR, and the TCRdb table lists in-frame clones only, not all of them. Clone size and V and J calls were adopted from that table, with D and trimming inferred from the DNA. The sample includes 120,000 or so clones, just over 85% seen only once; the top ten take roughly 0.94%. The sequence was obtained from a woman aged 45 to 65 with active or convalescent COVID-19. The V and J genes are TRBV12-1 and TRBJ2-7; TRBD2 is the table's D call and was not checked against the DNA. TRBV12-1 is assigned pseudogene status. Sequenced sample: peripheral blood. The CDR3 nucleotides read TGTGCCAGCAGCTTTCCGGCGGAGATCTACGAGCAGTACTTC. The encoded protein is CASSFPAEIYEQYF.